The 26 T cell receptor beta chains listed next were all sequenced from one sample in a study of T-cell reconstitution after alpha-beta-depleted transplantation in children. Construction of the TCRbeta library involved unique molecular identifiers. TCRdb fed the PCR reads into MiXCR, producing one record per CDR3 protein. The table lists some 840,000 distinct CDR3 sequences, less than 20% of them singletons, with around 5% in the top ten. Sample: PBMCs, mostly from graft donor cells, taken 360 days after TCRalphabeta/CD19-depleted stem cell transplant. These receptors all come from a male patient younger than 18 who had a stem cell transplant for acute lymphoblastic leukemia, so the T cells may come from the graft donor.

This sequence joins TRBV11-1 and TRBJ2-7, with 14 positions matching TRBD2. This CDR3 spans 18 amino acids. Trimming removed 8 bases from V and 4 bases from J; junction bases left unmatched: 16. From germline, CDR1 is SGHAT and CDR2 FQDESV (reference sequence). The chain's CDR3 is CASLDLGTSGSGSYEQYF. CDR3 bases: TGTGCCAGCCTTGACCTCGGGACTAGCGGGAGTGGGTCATACGAGCAGTACTTC. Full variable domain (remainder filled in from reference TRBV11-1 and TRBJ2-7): EAEVAQSPRYKITEKSQAVAFWCDPISGHATLYWYRQILGQGPELLVQFQDESVVDDSQLPKDRFSAERLKGVDSTLKIQPAELGDSAMYLCASLDLGTSGSGSYEQYFGPGTRLTVT.

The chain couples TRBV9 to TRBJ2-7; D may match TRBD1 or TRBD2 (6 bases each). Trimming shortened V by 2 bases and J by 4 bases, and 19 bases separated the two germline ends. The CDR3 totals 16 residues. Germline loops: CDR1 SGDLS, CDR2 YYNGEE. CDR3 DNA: TGTGCCAGCAGCGTCCACGGAGGGGGTGTGCCGTACGAGCAGTACTTC. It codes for CASSVHGGGVPYEQYF.

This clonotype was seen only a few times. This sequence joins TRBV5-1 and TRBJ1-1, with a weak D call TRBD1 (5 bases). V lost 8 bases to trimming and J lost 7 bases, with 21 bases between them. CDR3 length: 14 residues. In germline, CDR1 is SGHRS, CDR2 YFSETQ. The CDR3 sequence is CASPGTEGKDEAFF. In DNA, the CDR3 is TGCGCCAGTCCCGGGACGGAAGGCAAGGATGAAGCTTTCTTT.

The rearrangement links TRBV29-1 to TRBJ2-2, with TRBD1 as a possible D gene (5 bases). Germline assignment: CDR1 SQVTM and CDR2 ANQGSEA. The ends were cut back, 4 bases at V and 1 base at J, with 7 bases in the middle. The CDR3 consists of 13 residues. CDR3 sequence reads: CSVVTENTGELFF. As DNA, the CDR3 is TGCAGCGTTGTGACAGAGAACACCGGGGAGCTGTTTTTT.

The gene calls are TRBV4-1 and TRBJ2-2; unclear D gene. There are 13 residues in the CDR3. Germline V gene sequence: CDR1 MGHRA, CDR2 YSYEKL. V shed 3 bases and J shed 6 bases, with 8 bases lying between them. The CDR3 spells CASSHDGPGELFF. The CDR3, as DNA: TGCGCCAGCAGCCATGATGGGCCCGGGGAGCTGTTTTTT.

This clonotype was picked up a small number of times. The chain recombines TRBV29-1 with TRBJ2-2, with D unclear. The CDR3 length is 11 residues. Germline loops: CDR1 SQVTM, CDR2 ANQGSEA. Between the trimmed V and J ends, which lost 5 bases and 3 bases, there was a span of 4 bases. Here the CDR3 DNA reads TGCAGCGTTCCCTACACCGGGGAGCTGTTTTTT. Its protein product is CSVPYTGELFF.

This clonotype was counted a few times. CDR3 nucleotide sequence: TGTGCCAGCAGCACGTCGAACACCGGAAAGCTGTTTTTT. It encodes CASSTSNTGKLFF. The V gene is TRBV7-3, the J gene TRBJ2-2, with D hard to call. The germline V gene encodes CDR1 SGHTA and CDR2 FQGTGA. This CDR3 region has 13 residues. Deletions cut 5 bases from V and 12 bases from J, with 16 bases between.

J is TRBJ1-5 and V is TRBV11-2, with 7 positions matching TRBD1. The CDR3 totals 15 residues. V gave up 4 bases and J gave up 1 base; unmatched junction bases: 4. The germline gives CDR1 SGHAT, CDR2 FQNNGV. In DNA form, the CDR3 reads TGTGCCAGCAGCTCGACGACAGGGAGCAATCAGCCCCAGCATTTT. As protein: CASSSTTGSNQPQHF. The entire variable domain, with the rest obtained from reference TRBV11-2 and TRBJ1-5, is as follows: EAGVAQSPRYKIIEKRQSVAFWCNPISGHATLYWYQQILGQGPKLLIQFQNNGVVDDSQLPKDRFSAERLKGVDSTLKIQPAKLEDSAVYLCASSSTTGSNQPQHFGDGTRLSIL.

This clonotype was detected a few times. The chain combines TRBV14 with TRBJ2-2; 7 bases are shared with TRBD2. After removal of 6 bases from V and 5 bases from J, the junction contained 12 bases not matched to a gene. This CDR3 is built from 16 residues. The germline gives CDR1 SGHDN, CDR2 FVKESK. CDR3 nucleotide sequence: TGTGCCAGCAGTTTCCAAGCGGGGCCGAGGACCGGGGAGCTGTTTTTT. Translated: CASSFQAGPRTGELFF.

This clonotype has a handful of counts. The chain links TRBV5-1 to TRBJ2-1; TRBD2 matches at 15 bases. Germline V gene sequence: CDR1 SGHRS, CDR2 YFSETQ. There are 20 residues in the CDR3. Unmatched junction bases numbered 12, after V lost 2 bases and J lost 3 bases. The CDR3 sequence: CASSFPGLAGGASFYNEQFF. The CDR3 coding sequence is TGCGCCAGCAGCTTCCCGGGACTAGCGGGAGGCGCATCTTTCTACAATGAGCAGTTCTTC.

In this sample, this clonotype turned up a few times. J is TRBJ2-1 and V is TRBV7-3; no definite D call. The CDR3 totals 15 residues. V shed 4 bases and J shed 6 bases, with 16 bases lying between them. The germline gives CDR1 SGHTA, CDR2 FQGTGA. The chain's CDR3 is CASSWSIGRVNEQFF. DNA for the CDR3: TGTGCCAGCAGCTGGTCTATAGGTCGAGTCAATGAGCAGTTCTTC.

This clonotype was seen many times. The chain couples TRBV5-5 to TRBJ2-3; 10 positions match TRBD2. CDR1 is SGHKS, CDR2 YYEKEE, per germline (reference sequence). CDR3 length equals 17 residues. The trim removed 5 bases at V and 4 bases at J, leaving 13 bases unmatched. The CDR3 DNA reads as TGTGCCAGCAGTTTAAGGGGGGCTAGCGGGAGTCCAGATACGCAGTATTTT. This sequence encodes CASSLRGASGSPDTQYF.

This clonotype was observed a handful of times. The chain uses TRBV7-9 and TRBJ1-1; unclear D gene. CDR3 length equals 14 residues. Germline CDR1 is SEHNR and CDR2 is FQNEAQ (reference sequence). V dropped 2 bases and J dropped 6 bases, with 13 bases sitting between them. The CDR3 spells CASSLKFPPAEAFF. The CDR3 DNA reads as TGTGCCAGCAGCTTAAAATTTCCGCCCGCTGAAGCTTTCTTT.

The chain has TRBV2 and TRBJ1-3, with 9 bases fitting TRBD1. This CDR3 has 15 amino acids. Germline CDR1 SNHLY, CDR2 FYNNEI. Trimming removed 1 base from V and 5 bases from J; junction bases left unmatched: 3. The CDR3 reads CASSEGDRERNTIYF. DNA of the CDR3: TGTGCCAGCAGTGAAGGGGACAGGGAGAGAAACACCATATATTTT.

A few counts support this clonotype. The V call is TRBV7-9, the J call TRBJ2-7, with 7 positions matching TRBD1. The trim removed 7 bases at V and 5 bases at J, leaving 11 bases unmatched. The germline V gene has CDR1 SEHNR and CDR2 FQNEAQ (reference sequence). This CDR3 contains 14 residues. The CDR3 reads CASTPERGGHEQYF. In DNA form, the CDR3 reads TGTGCCAGCACCCCCGAGAGAGGGGGCCACGAGCAGTACTTC.

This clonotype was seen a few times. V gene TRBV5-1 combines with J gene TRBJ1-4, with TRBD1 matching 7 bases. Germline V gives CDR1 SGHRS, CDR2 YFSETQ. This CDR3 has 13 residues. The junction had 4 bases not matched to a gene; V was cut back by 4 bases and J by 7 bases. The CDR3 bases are TGCGCCAGCAGCATCCGGACAGGTGAAAAACTGTTTTTT. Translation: CASSIRTGEKLFF.

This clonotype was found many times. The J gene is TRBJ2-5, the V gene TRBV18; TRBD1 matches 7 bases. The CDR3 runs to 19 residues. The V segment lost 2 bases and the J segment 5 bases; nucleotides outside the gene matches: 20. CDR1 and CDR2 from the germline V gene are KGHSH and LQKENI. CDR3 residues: CASSPWVATGSSWEETQYF. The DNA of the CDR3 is TGTGCCAGCTCACCATGGGTCGCGACAGGGTCATCTTGGGAGGAGACCCAGTACTTC.

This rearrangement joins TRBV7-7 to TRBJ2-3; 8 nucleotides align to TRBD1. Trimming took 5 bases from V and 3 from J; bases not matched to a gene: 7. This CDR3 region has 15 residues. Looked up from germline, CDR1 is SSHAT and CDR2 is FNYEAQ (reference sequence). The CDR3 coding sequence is TGTGCCAGCAGCCGCGGACAGGGCAGGACAGATACGCAGTATTTT. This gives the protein CASSRGQGRTDTQYF.

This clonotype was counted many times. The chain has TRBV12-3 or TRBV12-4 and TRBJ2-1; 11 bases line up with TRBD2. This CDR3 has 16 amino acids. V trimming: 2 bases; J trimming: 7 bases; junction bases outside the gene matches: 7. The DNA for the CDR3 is TGTGCCAGCAGTTTACTTGCTAGCGGGAGGAGGAATGAGCAGTTCTTC. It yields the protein CASSLLASGRRNEQFF.

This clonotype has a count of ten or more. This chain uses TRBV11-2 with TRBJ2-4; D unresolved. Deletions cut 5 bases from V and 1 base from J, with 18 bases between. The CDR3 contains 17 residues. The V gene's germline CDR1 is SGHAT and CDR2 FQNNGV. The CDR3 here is CASSPLRSHYAKNIQYF. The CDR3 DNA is TGTGCCAGCAGCCCACTTAGGTCCCACTATGCCAAAAACATTCAGTACTTC.

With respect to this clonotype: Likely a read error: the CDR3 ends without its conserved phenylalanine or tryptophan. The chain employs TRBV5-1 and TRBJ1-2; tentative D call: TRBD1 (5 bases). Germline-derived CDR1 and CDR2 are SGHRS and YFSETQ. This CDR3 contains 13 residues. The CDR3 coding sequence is TGCGCCAGCAGGTTGGGGACGGACTATGGCTACACCTCC. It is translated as CASRLGTDYGYTS.

CDR3 region: CASSPLGLGDYEQYF. For the CDR3, the DNA is TGTGCCAGCTCACCCCTCGGACTAGGGGACTACGAGCAGTACTTC. J is TRBJ2-7 and V is TRBV18, with TRBD2 matching over 7 bases. The germline CDR1 and CDR2 sequences are KGHSH and LQKENI. J was trimmed by 3 bases and V by 3 bases; bases with no gene match: 8. The CDR3 covers 15 residues. Combining the CDR3 with reference TRBV18 and TRBJ2-7 gives the whole variable domain NAGVMQNPRHLVRRRGQEARLRCSPMKGHSHVYWYRQLPEEGLKFMVYLQKENIIDESGMPKERFSAEFPKEGPSILRIQQVVRGDSAAYFCASSPLGLGDYEQYFGPGTRLTVT.

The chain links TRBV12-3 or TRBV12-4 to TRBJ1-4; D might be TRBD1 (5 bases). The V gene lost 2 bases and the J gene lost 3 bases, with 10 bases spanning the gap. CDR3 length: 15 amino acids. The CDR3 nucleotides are TGTGCCAGCAGTTTATGGGGCCTACCTAATGAAAAACTGTTTTTT. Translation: CASSLWGLPNEKLFF.

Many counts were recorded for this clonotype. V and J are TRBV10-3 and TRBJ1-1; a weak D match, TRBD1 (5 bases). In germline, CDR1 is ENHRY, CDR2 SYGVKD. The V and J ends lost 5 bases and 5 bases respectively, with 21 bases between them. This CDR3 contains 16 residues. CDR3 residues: CAISPPVGQGRTEAFF. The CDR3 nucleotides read TGTGCCATCAGTCCCCCCGTGGGGCAGGGAAGGACTGAAGCTTTCTTT.

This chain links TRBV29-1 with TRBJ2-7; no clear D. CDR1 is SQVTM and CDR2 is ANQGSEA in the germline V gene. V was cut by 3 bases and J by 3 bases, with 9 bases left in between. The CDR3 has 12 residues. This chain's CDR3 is CSVEVWSYEQYF. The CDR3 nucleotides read TGCAGCGTTGAGGTCTGGAGCTACGAGCAGTACTTC.

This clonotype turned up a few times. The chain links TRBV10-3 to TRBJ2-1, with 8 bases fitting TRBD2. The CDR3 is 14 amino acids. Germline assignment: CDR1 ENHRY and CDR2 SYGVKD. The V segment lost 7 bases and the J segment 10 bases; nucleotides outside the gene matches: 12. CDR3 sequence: CAIMGREGLGEQFF. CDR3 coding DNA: TGTGCCATCATGGGACGGGAGGGCCTGGGGGAGCAGTTCTTC.